This T cell receptor (beta chain) was captured by sequencing in a study of early T cells in non-severe SARS-CoV-2 infection. This clonotype came up a few times. After removal of 3 bases from V and 10 bases from J, the junction contained 3 bases not matched to a gene. Germline assignment: CDR1 SEHNR and CDR2 FQNEAQ (reference sequence). The CDR3 contains 12 residues. The library protocol tagged individual cDNA molecules with unique molecular identifiers. TCRdb used MiXCR to reprocess the 5' RACE reads, holding one entry per CDR3 protein. The sample includes tens of thousands of distinct CDR3 sequences, more than 13% seen only once; the top ten take approximately 4%.

The chain has TRBV7-9 and TRBJ2-1, with 7 bases aligning to TRBD1. The sequence was obtained from an adult who was a healthcare worker with PCR-confirmed SARS-CoV-2 infection or an uninfected control (not recorded which). The starting material was whole blood, obtained at baseline. CDR3 sequence reads: CASSFSQGEQFF. The DNA of the CDR3 is TGTGCCAGCAGCTTCTCACAGGGGGAGCAGTTCTTC.